This T cell receptor (beta chain) comes out of a study of CD8 T cells in ankylosing spondylitis (dated 2017 in TCRdb). In terms of the full investigation: T cell receptor beta repertoires were profiled in healthy donors and ankylosing spondylitis patients so that disease-linked TCR variants could be found. The full study cohort comprised around 23 ankylosing spondylitis patients and 85 to 120 healthy donors. Peripheral blood was sampled, and synovial fluid was also collected from ankylosing spondylitis patients. Summary of the overall study and its limitations: Blood from ankylosing spondylitis patients appeared to be characterized by a TCR beta motif made up of under ten highly homologous amino acid variants. The disease-linked clones showed a CD8+ phenotype and occurred at relatively low frequencies in peripheral blood. Significant enrichment of the disease-linked clones was reported in matched synovial fluid samples from ankylosing spondylitis patients. Some TCR beta motif variants had previously been reported in synovial fluid and blood of reactive arthritis patients, which suggested common disease-initiation mechanisms.

Concerning this clonotype: The antigen this receptor binds is unknown. No much larger clonotype is one base removed from it; base qualities were not supplied.

Relative to germline, V is missing 4 bases and J is missing 9 bases, with 11 bases of the junction outside any gene match. The CDR3, cysteine through phenylalanine, is 17 amino acids long. Only CDR3 DNA remains: 51 bases, in frame from the first base. The CDR1 and CDR2 encoded by the germline V gene are SGHAT and FQNNGV. Data came from an Illumina HiSeq 2500. Quantitative 5'-RACE with molecular barcodes was the method used to prepare the TCR beta libraries. The authors' analysis ran thus. To identify disease-linked TCR variants, a new computational method was used, one built on a probabilistic model of VDJ rearrangement. The raw public reads went through TCRdb reprocessing: fastp at Q25, MiXCR clone calling, in-frame beta chains kept. Entries are consolidated by CDR3 protein sequence, retaining the most common genes and DNA. These V and J calls are TCRdb output, not the study's own analysis. Across this sample there are 100,000 to 150,000 distinct CDR3 sequences, with around 9.3% seen only once. The ten largest clones take up approximately 3.4% of the sample.

Sequenced sample: blood, either unsorted or a sorted T cell fraction (not recorded which). The chain is made from TRBV11-2 and TRBJ2-1, and 14 bases in between align with TRBD2. This TCR derives from a male donor with ankylosing spondylitis or in good health (not recorded which). At the DNA level, the sequence is TGTGCCAGCAGCTCGGGACTAGCGGGGGTACTGGTGGGTGAGCAGTTCTTC. Translation gives CASSSGLAGVLVGEQFF. The entire variable domain, with the stretches around the CDR3 drawn from the reference TRBV11-2 and TRBJ2-1 proteins, is EAGVAQSPRYKIIEKRQSVAFWCNPISGHATLYWYQQILGQGPKLLIQFQNNGVVDDSQLPKDRFSAERLKGVDSTLKIQPAKLEDSAVYLCASSSGLAGVLVGEQFFGPGTRLTVL.